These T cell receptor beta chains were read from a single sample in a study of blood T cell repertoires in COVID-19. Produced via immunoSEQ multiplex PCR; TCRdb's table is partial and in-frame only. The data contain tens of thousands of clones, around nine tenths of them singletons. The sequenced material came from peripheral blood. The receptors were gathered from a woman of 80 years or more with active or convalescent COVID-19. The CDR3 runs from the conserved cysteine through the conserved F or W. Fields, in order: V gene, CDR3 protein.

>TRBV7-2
CASSWPTGLGTEAFF
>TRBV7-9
CASSLRSYEQYF
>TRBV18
CASSPPGDYEQYF
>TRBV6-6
CASSQDKGSSPLHF
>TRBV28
CASSFPPGTNNYGYTF
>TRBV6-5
CASRPGTGGRETQYF
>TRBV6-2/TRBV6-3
CASSYSTGYRTPGELFF
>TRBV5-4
CASSLGGRNQPQHF
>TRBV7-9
CASSSGTVANVLTF
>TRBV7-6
CASSLESGGARNEQFF
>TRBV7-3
CASSLGGWETQYF
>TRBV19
CASSIGQMFGYGYTF
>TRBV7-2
CASSNTGNQPQHF
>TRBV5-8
CASSLVASSYGYTF
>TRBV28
CASSSTGGKGYTF
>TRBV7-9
CASSYQGQGTDTQYF
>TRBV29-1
CSVQGLGNTEAFF
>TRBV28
CAAGTGDEKLFF
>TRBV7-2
CASSLIGAGTPVEQYF
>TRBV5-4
CASSLSGGRPRPGELFF
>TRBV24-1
CATRGQGLDEQFF
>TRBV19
CASSVDRGGNQPQHF
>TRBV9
CASSVVSGLGNTEAFF
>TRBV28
CASSSNPGLMNTEAFF
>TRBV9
CASSVAASGRADTQYF
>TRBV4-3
CASSQDWLAGSTDTQYF
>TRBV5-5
CASSFGSNTEAFF
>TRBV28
CASSPATGLPEAFF
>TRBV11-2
CATSHRANTEAFF
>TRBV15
CATSRDATVEQYF
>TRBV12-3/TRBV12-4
CASSFGGRTEAFF
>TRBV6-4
CASRRQGSNTGELFF
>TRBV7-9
CASSFQGDNSPLHF
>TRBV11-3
CASSLGLAGGPEQFF
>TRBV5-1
CASSPGGGLAGLNEQFF
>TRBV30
CAWSIGVGGYTF
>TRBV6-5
CASSYSQVSRGELFF